These 22 T cell receptor beta chains were sequenced from one sample in a study of blood T cell repertoires in COVID-19. TCRdb's copy holds only in-frame clones and misses some; the assay was immunoSEQ multiplex PCR. The sample gives roughly 400,000 clones, 70% to 90% of which show up once; about 1.5% is in the top ten. Sequenced material: PBMCs or T cells enriched from blood (not recorded which). Receptors originate from a woman under 30 who had been exposed to COVID-19.

The V and J genes are TRBV6-5 and TRBJ1-1; no reliable D call. The length of the CDR3 is 14 residues. V dropped 4 bases and J dropped 3 bases, with 12 bases sitting between them. CDR1 and CDR2 from the germline V gene are MNHEY and SVGAGI. DNA of the CDR3: TGTGCCAGCAGTTGGGAGGGTACGGACACTGAAGCTTTCTTT. Its protein is CASSWEGTDTEAFF.

The chain combines TRBV19 with TRBJ1-1; TRBD1 agrees at 8 bases. Per germline, CDR1 LNHDA and CDR2 SQIVND (reference sequence). CDR3 size: 14 residues. V trimming: 9 bases; J trimming: 4 bases; junction bases outside the gene matches: 10. The CDR3 here is CASRQTGVATEAFF. In DNA, the CDR3 is TGTGCCAGCAGACAGACAGGGGTGGCCACTGAAGCTTTCTTT. Full variable domain (rest looked up from reference TRBV19 and TRBJ1-1): DGGITQSPKYLFRKEGQNVTLSCEQNLNHDAMYWYRQDPGQGLRLIYYSQIVNDFQKGDIAEGYSVSREKKESFPLTVTSAQKNPTAFYLCASRQTGVATEAFFGQGTRLTVV.

V gene TRBV19 combines with J gene TRBJ2-7, with D maybe TRBD1 (6 bases). V was shortened by 0 bases and J by 3 bases, with 12 bases between the two germline ends. The CDR3 length is 15 residues. In germline, CDR1 is LNHDA, CDR2 SQIVND (reference sequence). The CDR3 DNA is TGTGCCAGTAGTATAGAATGGGGACATATCTACGAGCAGTACTTC. It codes for CASSIEWGHIYEQYF. The full variable domain, completed using reference TRBV19 and TRBJ2-7, is DGGITQSPKYLFRKEGQNVTLSCEQNLNHDAMYWYRQDPGQGLRLIYYSQIVNDFQKGDIAEGYSVSREKKESFPLTVTSAQKNPTAFYLCASSIEWGHIYEQYFGPGTRLTVT.

This clone has only one observation. This sequence joins TRBV5-1 and TRBJ1-3, with D uncertain. Trimming pared 0 bases from V and 0 bases from J, leaving 13 bases between. The V gene's germline CDR1 is SGHRS and CDR2 YFSETQ. This CDR3 is built from 17 residues. As DNA, the CDR3 is TGCGCCAGCAGCTTGGGAGACGGGGTAGGCTCTGGAAACACCATATATTTT. Translated, it gives CASSLGDGVGSGNTIYF.

This sequence joins TRBV28 and TRBJ1-4, with 7 bases lining up with TRBD1. The germline V gene encodes CDR1 MDHEN and CDR2 SYDVKM. Trimming removed 6 bases from V and 8 bases from J; junction bases left unmatched: 15. CDR3 length: 16 residues. CDR3 residues: CASRRDSALSGEKLFF. CDR3 bases: TGTGCCAGCAGGCGGGACAGCGCCCTATCGGGGGAAAAACTGTTTTTT.

V and J are TRBV4-3 and TRBJ2-7; possibly TRBD1 for D (5 bases). Germline V gives CDR1 LGHNA, CDR2 YSLEER. The V gene lost 0 bases and the J gene lost 0 bases, with 9 bases spanning the gap. This CDR3 spans 15 amino acids. CDR3 in amino acids: CASSQDVQVSYEQYF. As DNA, the CDR3 is TGCGCCAGCAGCCAAGATGTACAGGTCTCCTACGAGCAGTACTTC.

The V call is TRBV5-4, the J call TRBJ2-7; the D gene is possibly TRBD1 (6 bases). V gave up 3 bases and J gave up 2 bases, with 12 bases separating them. The length of the CDR3 is 14 residues. Germline CDR1 SGHNT, CDR2 YYREEE (reference sequence). CDR3 DNA sequence: TGTGCCAGCAGCTGGACCGGGACACCCTACGAGCAGTACTTC. This codes for CASSWTGTPYEQYF.

The chain is built from TRBV7-9 and TRBJ1-5; D unresolved. Between the trimmed V and J ends, which lost 1 base and 7 bases, there was a span of 11 bases. CDR1 is SEHNR, CDR2 FQNEAQ, per germline (reference sequence). The CDR3 is made up of 14 amino acids. Written as DNA, the CDR3 is TGTGCCAGCAGCTTAGGCTTTGGAGGACAGCCCCAGCATTTT. Amino acid sequence: CASSLGFGGQPQHF.

This clone has a single count. V usage is TRBV7-9 and J usage is TRBJ2-7; no clear D. V dropped 2 bases and J dropped 2 bases, with 13 bases sitting between them. The CDR3 covers 15 residues. CDR1 and CDR2 from the germline V gene are SEHNR and FQNEAQ (reference sequence). CDR3 region: CASSLFRVGAYEQYF. CDR3 in DNA: TGTGCCAGCAGCTTATTCCGGGTCGGAGCCTACGAGCAGTACTTC.

This clone appeared once. The chain joins TRBV7-6 to TRBJ2-3, with D possibly matching TRBD2 (6 bases). Trimming took 5 bases from V and 0 from J, leaving 18 bases between them. There are 17 residues in the CDR3. Germline CDR1 is SGHVS and CDR2 is FNYEAQ. This CDR3 reads CASSRVGGTSSTDTQYF. The CDR3 nucleotides are TGTGCCAGCAGCCGGGTGGGTGGGACTTCTAGCACAGATACGCAGTATTTT.

The sample holds one count of this clone. The chain employs TRBV5-1 and TRBJ2-7; 14 bases are a match to TRBD2. This CDR3 spans 17 amino acids. The J segment lost 2 bases and the V segment lost 0 bases, leaving 4 bases of the junction unmatched. Germline-derived CDR1 and CDR2 are SGHRS and YFSETQ. The CDR3 bases are TGCGCCAGCAGCTTGGCCCCGGGACTAGCGGGAGCCTACGAGCAGTACTTC. Protein: CASSLAPGLAGAYEQYF.

Points on this clone: The same CDR3 is also encoded by other DNA sequences in this sample. The chain employs TRBV6-2 or TRBV6-3 and TRBJ1-1, with D unresolved. Trimming took 0 bases from V and 5 from J, leaving 4 bases between them. Germline V gene data show CDR1 as MNHEY and CDR2 as SVGEGT. The CDR3 sequence is 12 residues long. CDR3 protein: CASSYSSTEAFF. The CDR3 coding sequence is TGTGCCAGCAGTTACTCGTCAACTGAAGCTTTCTTT.

The rearrangement joins TRBV19 to TRBJ1-2; a weak D match, TRBD1 (5 bases). The CDR3 covers 16 residues. Germline V gene lookup returns CDR1 LNHDA and CDR2 SQIVND (reference sequence). V was pared by 4 bases and J by 4 bases, with 19 bases between. CDR3 DNA sequence: TGTGCCAGTAGTAGTTGGCGGCAGGGTGCCATCTATGGCTACACCTTC. The encoded protein is CASSSWRQGAIYGYTF.

The V and J genes are TRBV6-6 and TRBJ1-6; 8 positions agree with TRBD1. After removal of 5 bases from V and 9 bases from J, the junction contained 18 bases not matched to a gene. There are 18 residues in the CDR3. The germline V gene has CDR1 MNHNY and CDR2 SVGAGI (reference sequence). The CDR3 sequence is CASSPGTGLILVSSPLHF. For the CDR3, the DNA is TGTGCCAGCAGTCCCGGGACAGGCCTAATTCTGGTCAGTTCACCCCTCCACTTT.

To note about this clone: The limits of the CDR3 on the DNA are not certain, so only TCRdb's listed CDR3 is given. The chain joins TRBV20-1 to TRBJ1-2; the D call in the table, TRBD1, was not verified against the DNA. CDR1 is DFQATT, CDR2 SNEGSKA, per germline (reference sequence). 10 amino acids form the CDR3, both terminal residues included. CDR3 amino acids: CSATWGLGTF.

This chain uses TRBV4-2 with TRBJ1-2, with D possibly matching TRBD1 (5 bases). Per germline, CDR1 LGHNA and CDR2 YNFKEQ. The CDR3 runs 14 residues. V dropped 0 bases and J dropped 4 bases, with 9 bases sitting between them. The CDR3 coding sequence is TGTGCCAGCAGCCAAGATATAGGGGTCTATGGCTACACCTTC. Its protein product is CASSQDIGVYGYTF.

The chain couples TRBV27 to TRBJ1-4; D possibly corresponds to TRBD1 (5 bases). Per germline, CDR1 MNHEY and CDR2 SMNVEV (reference sequence). The CDR3 is 15 amino acids. Deletions cut 6 bases from V and 6 bases from J, with 17 bases between. The CDR3 DNA sequence: TGTGCCAGCAGAGCTTCAGCAGGACACTATGAAAAACTGTTTTTT. Residues: CASRASAGHYEKLFF. Drawing the rest from reference TRBV27 and TRBJ1-4, the complete variable domain is EAQVTQNPRYLITVTGKKLTVTCSQNMNHEYMSWYRQDPGLGLRQIYYSMNVEVTDKGDVPEGYKVSRKEKRNFPLILESPSPNQTSLYFCASRASAGHYEKLFFGSGTQLSVL.

This rearrangement joins TRBV27 to TRBJ2-7; D gene uncertain. V lost 6 bases, J lost 3 bases, and 9 bases lay in between. CDR1 MNHEY and CDR2 SMNVEV come from the germline V gene (reference sequence). There are 12 residues in the CDR3. CDR3 coding DNA: TGTGCCAGCAGAAAGCCAAACTACGAGCAGTACTTC. It specifies CASRKPNYEQYF.

V and J are TRBV19 and TRBJ1-3; TRBD1 might be the D (5 bases). Deletions cut 7 bases from V and 5 bases from J, with 15 bases between. The CDR3 extends over 14 amino acids. Germline V gene data show CDR1 as LNHDA and CDR2 as SQIVND (reference sequence). CDR3 residues: CASTRSAGRNTIYF. CDR3 nucleotide sequence: TGTGCCAGTACCCGAAGCGCAGGGCGAAACACCATATATTTT. The full variable domain, its missing parts supplied by reference TRBV19 and TRBJ1-3, is DGGITQSPKYLFRKEGQNVTLSCEQNLNHDAMYWYRQDPGQGLRLIYYSQIVNDFQKGDIAEGYSVSREKKESFPLTVTSAQKNPTAFYLCASTRSAGRNTIYFGEGSWLTVV.

The chain has TRBV5-4 and TRBJ2-7; 11 bases line up with TRBD2. Trimming took 2 bases from V and 2 from J; bases not matched to a gene: 3. CDR3 size: 15 residues. In germline, CDR1 is SGHNT, CDR2 YYREEE (reference sequence). The CDR3 nucleotides read TGTGCCAGCAGCTTAGAACTAGCGGGAGCCTACGAGCAGTACTTC. Residues: CASSLELAGAYEQYF.

CDR3 residues: CASSLEGSFIDTQYF. CDR3 bases: TGTGCCAGCAGCTTAGAGGGCAGTTTTATAGATACGCAGTATTTT. The J gene is TRBJ2-3, the V gene TRBV11-2; D unclear. The V end lost 0 bases, the J end lost 5 bases, and 12 bases lay between the germline ends. This CDR3 is built from 15 residues. CDR1 is SGHAT, CDR2 FQNNGV, per germline.

DNA of the CDR3: TGTGCCAGCAGTTTAAGCGGGGGACCTACCCAAGATACGCAGTATTTT. This translates into CASSLSGGPTQDTQYF. The chain couples TRBV28 to TRBJ2-3, with 8 positions matching TRBD2. The CDR3 spans 16 residues. Germline V gives CDR1 MDHEN, CDR2 SYDVKM. After removal of 2 bases from V and 5 bases from J, the junction contained 9 bases not matched to a gene.